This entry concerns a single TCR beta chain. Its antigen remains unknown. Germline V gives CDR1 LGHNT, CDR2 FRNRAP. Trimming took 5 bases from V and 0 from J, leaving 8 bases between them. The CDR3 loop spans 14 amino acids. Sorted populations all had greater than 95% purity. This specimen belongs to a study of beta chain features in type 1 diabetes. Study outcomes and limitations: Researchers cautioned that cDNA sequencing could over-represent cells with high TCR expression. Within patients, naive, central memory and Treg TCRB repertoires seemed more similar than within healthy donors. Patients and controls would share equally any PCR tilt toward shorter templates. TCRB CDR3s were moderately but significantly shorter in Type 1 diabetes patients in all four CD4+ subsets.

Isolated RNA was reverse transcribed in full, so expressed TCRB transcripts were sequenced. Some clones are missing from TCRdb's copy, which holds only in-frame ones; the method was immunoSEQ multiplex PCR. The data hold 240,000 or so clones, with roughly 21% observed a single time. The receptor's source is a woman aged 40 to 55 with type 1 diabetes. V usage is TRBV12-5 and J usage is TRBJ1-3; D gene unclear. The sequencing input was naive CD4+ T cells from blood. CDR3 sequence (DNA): TGTGCTAGTGGTCAGGAAGGCTCTGGAAACACCATATATTTT. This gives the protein CASGQEGSGNTIYF.